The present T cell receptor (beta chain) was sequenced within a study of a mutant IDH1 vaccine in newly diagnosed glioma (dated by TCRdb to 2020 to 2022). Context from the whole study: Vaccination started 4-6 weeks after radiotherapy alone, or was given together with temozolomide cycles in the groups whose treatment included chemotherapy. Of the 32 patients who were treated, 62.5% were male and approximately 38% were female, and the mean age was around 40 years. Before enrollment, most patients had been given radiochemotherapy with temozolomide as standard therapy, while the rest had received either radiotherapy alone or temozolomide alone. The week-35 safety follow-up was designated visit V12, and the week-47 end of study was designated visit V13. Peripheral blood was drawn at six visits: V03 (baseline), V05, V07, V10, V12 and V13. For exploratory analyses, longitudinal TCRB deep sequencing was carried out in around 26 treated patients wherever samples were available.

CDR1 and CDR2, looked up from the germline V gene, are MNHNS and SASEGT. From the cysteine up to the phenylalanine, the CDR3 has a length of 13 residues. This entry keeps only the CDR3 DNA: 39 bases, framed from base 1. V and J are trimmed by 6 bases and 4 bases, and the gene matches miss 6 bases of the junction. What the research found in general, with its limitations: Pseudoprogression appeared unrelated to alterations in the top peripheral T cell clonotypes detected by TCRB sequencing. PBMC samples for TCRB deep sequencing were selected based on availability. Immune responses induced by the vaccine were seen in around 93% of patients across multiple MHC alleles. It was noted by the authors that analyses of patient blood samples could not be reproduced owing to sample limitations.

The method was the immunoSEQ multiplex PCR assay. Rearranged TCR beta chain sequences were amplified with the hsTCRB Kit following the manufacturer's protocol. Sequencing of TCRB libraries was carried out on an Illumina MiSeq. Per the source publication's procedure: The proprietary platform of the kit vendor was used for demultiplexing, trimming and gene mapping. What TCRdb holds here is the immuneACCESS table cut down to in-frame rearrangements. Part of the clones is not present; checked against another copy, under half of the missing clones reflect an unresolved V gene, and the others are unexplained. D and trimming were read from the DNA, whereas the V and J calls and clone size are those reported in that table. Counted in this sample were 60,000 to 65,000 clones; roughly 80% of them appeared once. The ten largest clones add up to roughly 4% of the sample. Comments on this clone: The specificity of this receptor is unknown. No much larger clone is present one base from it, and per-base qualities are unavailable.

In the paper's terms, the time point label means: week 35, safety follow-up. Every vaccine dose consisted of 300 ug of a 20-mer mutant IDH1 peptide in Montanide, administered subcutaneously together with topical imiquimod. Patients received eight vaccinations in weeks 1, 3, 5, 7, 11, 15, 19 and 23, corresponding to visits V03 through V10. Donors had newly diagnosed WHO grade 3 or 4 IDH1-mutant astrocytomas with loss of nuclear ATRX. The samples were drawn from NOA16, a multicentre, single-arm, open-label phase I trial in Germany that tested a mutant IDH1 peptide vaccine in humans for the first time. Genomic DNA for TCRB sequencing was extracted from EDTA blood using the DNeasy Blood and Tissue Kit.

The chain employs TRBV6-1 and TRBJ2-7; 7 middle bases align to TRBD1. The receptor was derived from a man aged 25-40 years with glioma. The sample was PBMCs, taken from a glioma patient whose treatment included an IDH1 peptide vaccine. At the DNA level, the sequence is TGTGCCAGCAGCCCGACAGGGTCGTACGAGCAGTACTTC. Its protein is CASSPTGSYEQYF.